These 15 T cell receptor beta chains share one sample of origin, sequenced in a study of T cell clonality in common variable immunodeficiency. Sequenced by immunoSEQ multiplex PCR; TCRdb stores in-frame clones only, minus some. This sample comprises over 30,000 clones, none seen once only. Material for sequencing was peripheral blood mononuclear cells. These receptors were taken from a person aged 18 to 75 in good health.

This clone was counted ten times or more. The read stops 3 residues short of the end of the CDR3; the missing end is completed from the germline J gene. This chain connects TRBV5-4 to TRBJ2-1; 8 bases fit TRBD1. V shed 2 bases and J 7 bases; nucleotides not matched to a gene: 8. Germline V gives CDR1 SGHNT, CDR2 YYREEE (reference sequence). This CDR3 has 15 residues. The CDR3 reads CASSLGQGARNEQFF. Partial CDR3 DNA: TGTGCCAGCAGCTTAGGGCAGGGGGCCCGGAATGAG.

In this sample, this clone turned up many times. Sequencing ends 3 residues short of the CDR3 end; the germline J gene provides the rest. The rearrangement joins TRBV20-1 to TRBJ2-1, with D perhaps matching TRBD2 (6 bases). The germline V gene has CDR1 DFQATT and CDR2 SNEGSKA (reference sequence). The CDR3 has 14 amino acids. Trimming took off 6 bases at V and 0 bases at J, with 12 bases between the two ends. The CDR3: CSATPGLSYNEQFF. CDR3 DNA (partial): TGCAGTGCCACCCCGGGACTCTCCTACAATGAG.

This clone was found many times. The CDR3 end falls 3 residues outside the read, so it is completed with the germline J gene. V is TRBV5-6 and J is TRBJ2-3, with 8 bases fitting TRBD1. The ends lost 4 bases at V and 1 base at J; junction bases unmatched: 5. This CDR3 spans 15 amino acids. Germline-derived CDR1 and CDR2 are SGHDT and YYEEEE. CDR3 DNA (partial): TGTGCCAGCAGCCTCACACAGGGGGGCACAGATACG. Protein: CASSLTQGGTDT. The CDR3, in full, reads CASSLTQGGTDTQYF.

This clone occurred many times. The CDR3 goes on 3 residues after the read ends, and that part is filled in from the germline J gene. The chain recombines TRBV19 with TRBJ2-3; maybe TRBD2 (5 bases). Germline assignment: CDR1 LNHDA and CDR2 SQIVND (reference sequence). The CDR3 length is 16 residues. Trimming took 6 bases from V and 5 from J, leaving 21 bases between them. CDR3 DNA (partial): TGTGCCAGTAGCGTAGGACTCCGTACAACCGGAGATACG. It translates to CASSVGLRTTGDT. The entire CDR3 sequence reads CASSVGLRTTGDTQYF.

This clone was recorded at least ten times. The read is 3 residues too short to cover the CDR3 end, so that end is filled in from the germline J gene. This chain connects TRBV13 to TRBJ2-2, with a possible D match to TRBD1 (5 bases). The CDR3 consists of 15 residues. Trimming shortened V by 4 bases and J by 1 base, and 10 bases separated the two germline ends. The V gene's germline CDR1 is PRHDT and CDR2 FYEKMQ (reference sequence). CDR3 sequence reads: CASSWTTENTGELFF. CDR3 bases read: TGTGCCAGCAGCTGGACAACTGAGAACACCGGGGAG.

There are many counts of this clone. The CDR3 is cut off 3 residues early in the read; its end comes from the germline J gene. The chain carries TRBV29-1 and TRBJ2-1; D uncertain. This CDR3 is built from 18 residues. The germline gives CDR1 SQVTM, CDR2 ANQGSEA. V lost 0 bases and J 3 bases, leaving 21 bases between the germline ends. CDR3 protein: CSVEDQSGGRGFYNEQFF. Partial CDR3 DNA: TGCAGCGTTGAAGATCAATCTGGTGGCCGCGGATTCTACAATGAG.

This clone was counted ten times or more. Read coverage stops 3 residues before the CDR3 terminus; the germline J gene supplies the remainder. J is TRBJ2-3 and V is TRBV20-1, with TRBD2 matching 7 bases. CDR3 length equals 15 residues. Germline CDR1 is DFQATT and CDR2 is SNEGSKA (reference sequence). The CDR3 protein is CSAPSGYRPQETQYF. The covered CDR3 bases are TGCAGTGCTCCTAGCGGCTACCGACCACAAGAGACG.

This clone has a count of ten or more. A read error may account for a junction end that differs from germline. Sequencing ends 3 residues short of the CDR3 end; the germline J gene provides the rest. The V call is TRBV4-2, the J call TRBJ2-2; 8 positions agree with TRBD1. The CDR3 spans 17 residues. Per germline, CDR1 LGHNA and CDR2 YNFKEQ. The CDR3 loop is CASSQHPPTGALRELFF. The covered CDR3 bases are TGCGCCAGCAGCCAACACCCTCCGACAGGGGCGCTCCGGGAG.

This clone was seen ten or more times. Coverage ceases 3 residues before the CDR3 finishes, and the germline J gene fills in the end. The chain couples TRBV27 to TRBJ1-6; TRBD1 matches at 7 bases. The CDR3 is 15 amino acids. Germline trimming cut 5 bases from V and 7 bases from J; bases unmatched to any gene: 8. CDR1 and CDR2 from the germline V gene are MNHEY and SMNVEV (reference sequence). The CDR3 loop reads CASSERTGSNSPLHF. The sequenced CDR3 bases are TGTGCCAGCAGTGAACGGACAGGAAGCAATTCACCC.

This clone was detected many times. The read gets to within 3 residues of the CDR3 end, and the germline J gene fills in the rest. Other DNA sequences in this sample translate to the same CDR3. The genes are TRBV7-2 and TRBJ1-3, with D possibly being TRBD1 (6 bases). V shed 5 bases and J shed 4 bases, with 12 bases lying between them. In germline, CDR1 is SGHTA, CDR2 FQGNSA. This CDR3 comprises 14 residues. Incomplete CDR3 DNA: TGTGCCAGCAGCCCCCAGGGGCAGGGAAACACC. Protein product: CASSPQGQGNT. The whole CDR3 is CASSPQGQGNTIYF.

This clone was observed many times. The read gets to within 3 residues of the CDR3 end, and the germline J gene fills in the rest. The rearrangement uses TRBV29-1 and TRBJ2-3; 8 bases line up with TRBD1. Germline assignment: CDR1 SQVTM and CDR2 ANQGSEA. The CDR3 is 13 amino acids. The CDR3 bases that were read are TGCAGTCTCACAGGGGGTAGCACAGATACG. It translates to CSLTGGSTDT. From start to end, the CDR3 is CSLTGGSTDTQYF.

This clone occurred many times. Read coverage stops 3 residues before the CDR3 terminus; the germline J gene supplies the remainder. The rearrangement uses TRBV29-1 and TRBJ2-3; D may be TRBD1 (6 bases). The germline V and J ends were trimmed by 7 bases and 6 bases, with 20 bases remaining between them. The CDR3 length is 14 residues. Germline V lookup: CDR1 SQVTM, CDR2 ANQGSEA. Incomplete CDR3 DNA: TGCAGCGCATTCGGGACAACGCTGGGGGATACG. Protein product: CSAFGTTLGDT. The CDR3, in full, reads CSAFGTTLGDTQYF.

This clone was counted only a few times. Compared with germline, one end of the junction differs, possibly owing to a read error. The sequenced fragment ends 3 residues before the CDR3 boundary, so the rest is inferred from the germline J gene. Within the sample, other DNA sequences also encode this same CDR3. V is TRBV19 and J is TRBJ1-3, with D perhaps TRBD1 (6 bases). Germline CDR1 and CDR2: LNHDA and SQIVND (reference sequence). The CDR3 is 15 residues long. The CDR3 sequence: CASSMVDSSGNTIYF. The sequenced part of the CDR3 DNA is TGTGCCAGTAGTATGGTGGACAGCTCTGGAAACACA. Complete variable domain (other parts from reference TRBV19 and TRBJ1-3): DGGITQSPKYLFRKEGQNVTLSCEQNLNHDAMYWYRQDPGQGLRLIYYSQIVNDFQKGDIAEGYSVSREKKESFPLTVTSAQKNPTAFYLCASSMVDSSGNTIYFGEGSWLTVV.

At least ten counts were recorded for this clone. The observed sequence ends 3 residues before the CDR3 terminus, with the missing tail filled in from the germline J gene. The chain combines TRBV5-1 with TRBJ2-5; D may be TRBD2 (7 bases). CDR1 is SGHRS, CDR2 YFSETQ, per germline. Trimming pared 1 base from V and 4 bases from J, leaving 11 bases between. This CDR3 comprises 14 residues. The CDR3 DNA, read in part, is TGCGCCAGCAGCTTGACAGGGAGGGTAGAGACC. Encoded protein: CASSLTGRVET. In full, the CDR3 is CASSLTGRVETQYF.

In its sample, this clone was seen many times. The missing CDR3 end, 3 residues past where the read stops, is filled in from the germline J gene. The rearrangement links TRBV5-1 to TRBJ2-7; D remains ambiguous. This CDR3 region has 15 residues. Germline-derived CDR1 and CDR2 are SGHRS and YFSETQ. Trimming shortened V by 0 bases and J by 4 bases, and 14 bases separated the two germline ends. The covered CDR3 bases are TGCGCCAGCAGCTTGGCCCATGATCGCAGGTACGAG. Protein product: CASSLAHDRRYE. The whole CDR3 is CASSLAHDRRYEQYF.